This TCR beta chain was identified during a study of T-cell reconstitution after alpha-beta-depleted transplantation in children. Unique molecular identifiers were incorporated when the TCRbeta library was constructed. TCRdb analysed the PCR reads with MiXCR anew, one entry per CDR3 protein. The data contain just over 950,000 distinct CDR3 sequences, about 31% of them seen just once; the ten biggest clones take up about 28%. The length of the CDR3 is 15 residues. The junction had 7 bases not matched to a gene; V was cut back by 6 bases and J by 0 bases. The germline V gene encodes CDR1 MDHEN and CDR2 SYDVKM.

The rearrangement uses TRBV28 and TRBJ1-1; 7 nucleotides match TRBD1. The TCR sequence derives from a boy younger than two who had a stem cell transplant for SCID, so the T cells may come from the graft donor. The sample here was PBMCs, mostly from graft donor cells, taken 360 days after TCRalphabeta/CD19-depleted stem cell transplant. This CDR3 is CASSYPGQLNTEAFF. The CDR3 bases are TGTGCCAGCAGCTATCCGGGACAGCTGAACACTGAAGCTTTCTTT.